What follows describes a single T cell receptor (beta chain). This entry belongs to a study of blood T cell repertoires in COVID-19. Background on the study: Some COVID-19 samples were acute and others convalescent; all came from the United States, Italy and Spain. The cDNA or gDNA used as material had been derived from T cells, B-cell-depleted T cells, or PBMCs.

The V gene's germline CDR1 is SGHRS and CDR2 YFSETQ. The CDR3 totals 16 residues. Trimming took off 0 bases at V and 5 bases at J, with 17 bases between the two ends. Here immunoSEQ multiplex PCR was the method, and the copy in TCRdb shows in-frame clones only, minus some. The repertoire holds 250,000 to 300,000 clones, roughly nine tenths seen once, with approximately 4% in the top ten. The chain is built from TRBV5-1 and TRBJ2-5; D may be TRBD1 (6 bases). Material for sequencing was peripheral blood. The source is a man younger than 35 with active or convalescent COVID-19. This chain's CDR3 is CASSLDRESLGETQYF. The CDR3 bases are TGCGCCAGCAGCTTGGACAGGGAGTCCCTAGGGGAGACCCAGTACTTC.